Shown below are 14 T cell receptor beta chains from a single sample sequenced in a study of molecular identifiers for immune sequencing clone quantification. A single record per CDR3 protein comes from TCRdb applying MiXCR to the PCR reads. The sample contains 300,000 to 400,000 distinct CDR3 sequences, over 20% of which appear only once. The sample consisted of naive CD8+ T cells from blood, with Jurkat cell RNA spiked in. Sample subset: FACS-sorted CD8+CD4-CCR7+CD45RA+ naive T cells. These TCRs come from a human donor in good health. Some libraries in this study had Jurkat cell RNA spiked in.

The sample holds many counts of this clonotype. This chain joins TRBV7-2 and TRBJ1-1; D uncertain. The CDR3 has 15 amino acids. The germline V and J ends were trimmed by 1 base and 3 bases, with 12 bases remaining between them. CDR1 is SGHTA and CDR2 is FQGNSA in the germline V gene. DNA of the CDR3: TGTGCCAGCAGCTTAGAGTCCAGGCTGTACACTGAAGCTTTCTTT. Amino acids: CASSLESRLYTEAFF.

The gene calls are TRBV28 and TRBJ2-7; D remains ambiguous. CDR1 MDHEN and CDR2 SYDVKM come from the germline V gene. CDR3 size: 12 residues. The V end was cut by 7 bases, the J end by 10 bases, with 17 bases between. This CDR3 reads CASNRLADRQYF. CDR3 DNA sequence: TGTGCCAGCAACCGATTGGCAGACCGTCAGTACTTC.

The chain couples TRBV19 to TRBJ2-7; 8 nucleotides agree with TRBD1. Germline CDR1 and CDR2: LNHDA and SQIVND (reference sequence). Trimming at V came to 1 base and at J to 6 bases, leaving 5 bases not matched to a gene. The CDR3 length is 14 residues. The CDR3 coding sequence is TGTGCCAGTAGTATAGGCCGCACAGGGGGCGAGCAGTACTTC. It codes for CASSIGRTGGEQYF.

The chain has TRBV13 and TRBJ2-4, with 8 bases fitting TRBD1. The CDR3 length is 18 residues. The J segment lost 1 base and the V segment lost 3 bases, leaving 11 bases of the junction unmatched. Germline-derived CDR1 and CDR2 are PRHDT and FYEKMQ (reference sequence). CDR3 loop: CASSFDRGIGGAKNIQYF. The CDR3 DNA follows: TGTGCCAGCAGCTTCGACAGGGGCATTGGGGGGGCCAAAAACATTCAGTACTTC.

This clonotype was found a few times. The chain has TRBV5-6 and TRBJ2-7; perhaps D is TRBD1 or TRBD2 (5 bases each). The V end was cut by 0 bases, the J end by 0 bases, with 13 bases between. The CDR3 runs to 16 residues. Germline V CDR1 and CDR2: SGHDT, YYEEEE. The CDR3 sequence: CASSLDGAITSYEQYF. The CDR3 DNA reads TGTGCCAGCAGCTTGGACGGGGCTATCACCTCCTACGAGCAGTACTTC.

At least ten counts were recorded for this clonotype. The chain couples TRBV6-2 or TRBV6-3 to TRBJ2-5, with 12 bases aligning to TRBD2. The length of the CDR3 is 15 residues. With V trimmed by 6 bases and J by 2 bases, 4 bases remained unmatched. CDR1 is MNHEY, CDR2 SVGEGT, per germline. CDR3 DNA: TGTGCCAGCAGCCTAGGACTAGCGGGACAAGAGACCCAGTACTTC. It specifies CASSLGLAGQETQYF.

This clonotype was seen a handful of times. The chain combines TRBV10-3 with TRBJ2-3; D is ambiguous. Trimming pared 2 bases from V and 5 bases from J, leaving 8 bases between. The CDR3 has 13 amino acids. The germline CDR1 and CDR2 sequences are ENHRY and SYGVKD. This chain's CDR3 is CAISEPPEDTQYF. CDR3 sequence (DNA): TGTGCCATCAGTGAGCCCCCCGAAGATACGCAGTATTTT.

This clonotype was recorded at least ten times. The chain uses TRBV7-9 and TRBJ2-7; 9 bases are shared with TRBD2. Germline V CDR1 and CDR2: SEHNR, FQNEAQ (reference sequence). J was trimmed by 6 bases and V by 5 bases; bases with no gene match: 2. The CDR3 covers 12 residues. The CDR3 here is CASSRGGGEQYF. CDR3 bases: TGTGCCAGCAGCCGCGGGGGGGGCGAGCAGTACTTC.

This clonotype was detected ten times or more. The rearrangement joins TRBV4-1 to TRBJ2-7, with D maybe TRBD2 (5 bases). CDR1 and CDR2 from the germline V gene are MGHRA and YSYEKL. The CDR3 has 14 amino acids. Between the trimmed V and J ends, which lost 1 base and 2 bases, there was a span of 9 bases. The CDR3 DNA reads as TGCGCCAGCAGCCAAGGACCCGGGACCTACGAGCAGTACTTC. Translated: CASSQGPGTYEQYF.

The chain joins TRBV30 to TRBJ2-5; weak D call: TRBD2 (6 bases). The CDR3 is made up of 13 amino acids. The germline V gene has CDR1 GTSNPN and CDR2 SVGIG (reference sequence). V was trimmed by 4 bases and J by 12 bases, leaving 21 bases between them. This CDR3 is CAWTALGGRVEYF. The CDR3 DNA reads as TGTGCCTGGACCGCCTTGGGGGGTCGGGTGGAGTACTTC. The whole variable domain, remainder taken from reference TRBV30 and TRBJ2-5, is SQTIHQWPATLVQPVGSPLSLECTVEGTSNPNLYWYRQAAGRGLQLLFYSVGIGQISSEVPQNLSASRPQDRQFILSSKKLLLSDSGFYLCAWTALGGRVEYFGPGTRLLVL.

This clonotype has only a few counts. The genes are TRBV7-9 and TRBJ2-5, with D possibly called TRBD1 or TRBD2 (5 bases each). V shed 0 bases and J shed 5 bases, with 10 bases lying between them. The CDR3 runs 14 residues. Germline values: CDR1 SEHNR, CDR2 FQNEAQ (reference sequence). CDR3 sequence reads: CASSLAGTGETQYF. CDR3 DNA: TGTGCCAGCAGCTTAGCGGGGACGGGGGAGACCCAGTACTTC.

This clonotype has a count of ten or more. The rearrangement joins TRBV14 to TRBJ2-5, with D unresolved. The V end lost 1 base, the J end lost 4 bases, and 10 bases lay between the germline ends. CDR1 SGHDN and CDR2 FVKESK come from the germline V gene. This CDR3 comprises 14 residues. Written as DNA, the CDR3 is TGTGCCAGCAGCCAAGTTTCCAGAATAGAGACCCAGTACTTC. Translated: CASSQVSRIETQYF.

This chain links TRBV6-2 or TRBV6-3 with TRBJ2-3; 7 positions agree with TRBD2. Trimming cost V 0 bases and J 4 bases; bases outside gene matches: 7. CDR1 is MNHEY, CDR2 SVGEGT, per germline. This CDR3 spans 16 amino acids. The CDR3 protein is CASSYSESGGPDTQYF. In DNA form, the CDR3 reads TGTGCCAGCAGTTACTCAGAATCGGGGGGTCCAGATACGCAGTATTTT.

This clonotype occurred many times. This chain joins TRBV12-3 or TRBV12-4 and TRBJ2-3; no firm D call. This CDR3 is 13 amino acids long. Trimming removed 2 bases at V and 6 bases at J, with 9 bases between. DNA of the CDR3: TGTGCCAGCAGTTTACGAGGAGATGATACGCAGTATTTT. Its protein is CASSLRGDDTQYF.